This TCR beta chain was documented in a study of cytomegalovirus exposure and HLA in healthy donors. About the study: Most donors, 70% to 85% of several hundred genotyped, fell in the Caucasian-associated ancestry cluster.

Use of 60 Vbeta and 13 Jbeta primers characterized the PCR. Assay: immunoSEQ multiplex PCR; the TCRdb copy retains only in-frame clones and omits some. The table shows about 160,000 clones, with approximately 80% occurring only once. The CDR3 runs 15 residues. V was clipped by 4 bases and J by 3 bases, with 16 bases between them. Germline V gene data show CDR1 as SGHNT and CDR2 as YYREEE (reference sequence). This receptor was identified in a woman aged 40 to 50 in good health and CMV-seropositive. The sequenced sample was PBMCs. The chain links TRBV5-4 to TRBJ1-2; tentative D call: TRBD1 (5 bases). The CDR3 spells CASSVARVLDYGYTF. The CDR3 region has the DNA TGTGCCAGCAGCGTAGCCAGGGTGTTAGACTATGGCTACACCTTC.